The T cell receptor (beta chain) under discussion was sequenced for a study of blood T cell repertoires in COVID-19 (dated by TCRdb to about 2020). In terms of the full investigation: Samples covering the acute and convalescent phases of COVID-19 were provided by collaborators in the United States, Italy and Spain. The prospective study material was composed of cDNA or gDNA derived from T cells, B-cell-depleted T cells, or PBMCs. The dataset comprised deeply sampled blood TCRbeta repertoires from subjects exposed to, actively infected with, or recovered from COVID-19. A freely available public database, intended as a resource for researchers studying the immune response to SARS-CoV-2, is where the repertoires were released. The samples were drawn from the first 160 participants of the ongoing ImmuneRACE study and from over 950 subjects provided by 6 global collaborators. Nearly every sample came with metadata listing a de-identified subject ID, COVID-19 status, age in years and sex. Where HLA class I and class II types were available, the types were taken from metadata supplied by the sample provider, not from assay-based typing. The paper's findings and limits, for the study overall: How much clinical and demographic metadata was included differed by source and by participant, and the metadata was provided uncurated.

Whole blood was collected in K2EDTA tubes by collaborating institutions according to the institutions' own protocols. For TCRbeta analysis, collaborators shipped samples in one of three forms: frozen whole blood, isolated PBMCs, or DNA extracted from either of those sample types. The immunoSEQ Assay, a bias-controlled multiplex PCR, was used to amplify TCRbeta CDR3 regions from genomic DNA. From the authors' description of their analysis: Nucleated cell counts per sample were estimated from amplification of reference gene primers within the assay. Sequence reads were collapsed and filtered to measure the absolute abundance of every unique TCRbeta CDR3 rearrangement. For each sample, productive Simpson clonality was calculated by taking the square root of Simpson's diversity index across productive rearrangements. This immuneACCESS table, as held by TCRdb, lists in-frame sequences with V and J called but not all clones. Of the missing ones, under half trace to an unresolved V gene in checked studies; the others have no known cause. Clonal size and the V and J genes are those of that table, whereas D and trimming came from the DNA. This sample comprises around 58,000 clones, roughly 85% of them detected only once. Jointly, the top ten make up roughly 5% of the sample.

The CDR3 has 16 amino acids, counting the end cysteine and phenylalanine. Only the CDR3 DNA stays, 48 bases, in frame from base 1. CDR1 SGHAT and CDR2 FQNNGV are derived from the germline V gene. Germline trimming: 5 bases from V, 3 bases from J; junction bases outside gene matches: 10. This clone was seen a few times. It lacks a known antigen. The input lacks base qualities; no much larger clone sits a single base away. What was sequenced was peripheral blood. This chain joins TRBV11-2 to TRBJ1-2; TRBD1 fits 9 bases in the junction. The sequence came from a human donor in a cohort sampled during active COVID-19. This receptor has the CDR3 CASSPRGQGIDYGYTF. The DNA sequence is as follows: TGTGCCAGCAGCCCTAGAGGACAGGGGATTGACTATGGCTACACCTTC. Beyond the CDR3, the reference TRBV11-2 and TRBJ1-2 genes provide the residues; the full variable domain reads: EAGVAQSPRYKIIEKRQSVAFWCNPISGHATLYWYQQILGQGPKLLIQFQNNGVVDDSQLPKDRFSAERLKGVDSTLKIQPAKLEDSAVYLCASSPRGQGIDYGYTFGSGTRLTVV.